One and the same sample provided the 5 T cell receptor beta chains below, sequenced in a study of shared clonotypes between healthy human individuals (dated by TCRdb to the early 2020s). To prepare the library, the immunoSEQ multiplex PCR assay was applied. The clones in this table, taken by TCRdb from immuneACCESS, are in-frame only. Not every clone is retained; where verified, under half of the shortfall comes from an unresolved V gene, and the cause of the rest is unknown. The sample contains roughly 500,000 clones, approximately 85% of them found a single time. The ten largest clones add up to approximately 13% of the sample. Sequencing was done on a sample of PBMCs. The receptors come from a woman between 40 and 55 years old in good health. Some clones in this sample may be carry-over from other donors' samples.

This clone was detected ten times or more. This chain joins TRBV14 and TRBJ1-1; D is unresolved. This CDR3 comprises 14 residues. Between the trimmed V and J ends, which lost 2 bases and 1 base, there was a span of 8 bases. Germline CDR1 reads SGHDN; CDR2 reads FVKESK. Here the CDR3 reads CASSQLAWNTEAFF. The CDR3 DNA sequence: TGTGCCAGCAGCCAACTTGCCTGGAACACTGAAGCTTTCTTT.

The V and J genes are TRBV6-1 and TRBJ1-3; the D gene is possibly TRBD1 (5 bases). The CDR3 covers 15 residues. Germline loops: CDR1 MNHNS, CDR2 SASEGT. V lost 6 bases to trimming and J lost 1 base, with 13 bases between them. The CDR3 DNA reads TGTGCCAGCAGCCCGGGACCGCTATCTGGAAACACCATATATTTT. It specifies CASSPGPLSGNTIYF.

The rearrangement links TRBV7-8 to TRBJ1-2; D is unclear. The V gene lost 0 bases and the J gene lost 4 bases, with 6 bases spanning the gap. The CDR3 extends over 13 amino acids. Germline CDR1 and CDR2: SGHVS and FQNEAQ. The CDR3 loop is CASSLASGYGYTF. CDR3 in DNA: TGTGCCAGCAGCTTAGCAAGCGGCTATGGCTACACCTTC.

The chain joins TRBV28 to TRBJ1-2; 7 bases fit TRBD1. The CDR3 contains 18 residues. CDR1 and CDR2 from the germline V gene are MDHEN and SYDVKM. V dropped 6 bases and J dropped 4; count of bases not matched to a gene: 20. The CDR3 loop reads CASSHATPDRVPGYGYTF. DNA of the CDR3: TGTGCCAGCAGCCACGCCACCCCTGACAGGGTTCCTGGCTATGGCTACACCTTC.

The gene calls are TRBV4-1 and TRBJ1-3, with D possibly TRBD1 on 6 matching bases. V dropped 3 bases and J dropped 3 bases, with 15 bases sitting between them. Germline V gives CDR1 MGHRA, CDR2 YSYEKL. CDR3 size: 16 residues. The CDR3 here is CASSQPTGSLGNTIYF. The DNA of the CDR3 is TGCGCCAGCAGCCAGCCGACAGGCTCACTTGGAAACACCATATATTTT.